This T cell receptor beta chain stems from a study of blood T cell repertoires in COVID-19. As for the study in general: Collection of acute and convalescent COVID-19 samples took place in the United States, Italy and Spain.

Here immunoSEQ multiplex PCR was the method, and the copy in TCRdb shows in-frame clones only, minus some. The sample has about 94,000 clones, about 89% seen once. The germline V gene encodes CDR1 SGDLS and CDR2 YYNGEE. The CDR3 runs 19 residues. V shed 4 bases and J 2 bases; nucleotides not matched to a gene: 10. The chain employs TRBV9 and TRBJ2-3, with 16 positions matching TRBD2. Sequencing was carried out using peripheral blood. This TCR was sampled from a human donor with acute or convalescent COVID-19. The donor label of this sample is uncertain. The CDR3 spells CASSPWVGTSGGATDTQYF. The DNA of the CDR3 is TGTGCCAGCAGCCCGTGGGTAGGGACTAGCGGGGGGGCCACAGATACGCAGTATTTT.